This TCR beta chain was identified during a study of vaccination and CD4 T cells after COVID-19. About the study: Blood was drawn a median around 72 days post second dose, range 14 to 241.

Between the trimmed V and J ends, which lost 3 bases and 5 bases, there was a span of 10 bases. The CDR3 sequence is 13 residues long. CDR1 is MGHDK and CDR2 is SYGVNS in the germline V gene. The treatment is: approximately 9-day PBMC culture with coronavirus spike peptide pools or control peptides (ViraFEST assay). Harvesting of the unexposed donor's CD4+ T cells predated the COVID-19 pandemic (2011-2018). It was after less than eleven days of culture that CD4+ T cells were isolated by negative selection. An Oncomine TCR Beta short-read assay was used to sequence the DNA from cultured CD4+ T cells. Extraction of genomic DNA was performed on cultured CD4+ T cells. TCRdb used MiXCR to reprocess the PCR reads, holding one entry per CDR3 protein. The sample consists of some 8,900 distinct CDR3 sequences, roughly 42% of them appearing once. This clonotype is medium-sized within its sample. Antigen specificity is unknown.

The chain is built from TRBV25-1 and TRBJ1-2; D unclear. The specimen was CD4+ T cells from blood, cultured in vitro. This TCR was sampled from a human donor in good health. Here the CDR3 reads CASSDQPGYGYTF. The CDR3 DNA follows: TGTGCCAGCAGTGATCAACCTGGATATGGCTACACCTTC.